The T cell receptor beta chain described here comes from a study of graft-versus-host responses after intestinal transplantation. Findings of the study overall: HvG clone declines early post-transplant were associated with peak circulating GvH levels. Within the allografts of patients who had graft-donor T cell macrochimerism, graft-versus-host to host-versus-graft clonal ratios were high.

Concerning this clone itself: Its antigen is undetermined.

Assay used: immunoSEQ multiplex PCR; TCRdb lists only in-frame clones, some missing. The table has around 36,000 clones, 90% to 95% seen once. Germline V gives CDR1 ENHRY, CDR2 SYGVKD. V lost 9 bases to trimming and J lost 0 bases, with 14 bases between them. CDR3 length: 14 amino acids. The specimen was unstimulated CD8+ T cells sorted from spleen or lymph node cells, collected before transplant. The TCR sequence derives from a human donor who was the organ donor for an intestinal transplant. The chain uses TRBV10-3 and TRBJ1-1; no clear D. CDR3 in amino acids: CAIPTGGLNTEAFF. CDR3 coding DNA: TGTGCCATTCCTACCGGTGGCCTGAACACTGAAGCTTTCTTT.